This passage covers 4 T cell receptor beta chains from one sample sequenced in a study of blood T cell repertoires in COVID-19. TCRdb's copy holds only in-frame clones and misses some; the assay was immunoSEQ multiplex PCR. The sample has about 95,000 clones, about 89% seen once. Sequenced input: peripheral blood. The receptor source for this set is a woman in her forties or fifties in a cohort sampled during active COVID-19.

The chain uses TRBV27 and TRBJ2-6; no definite D call. Germline lookup yields CDR1 MNHEY and CDR2 SMNVEV (reference sequence). The CDR3 is made up of 15 amino acids. Trimming removed 6 bases from V and 0 bases from J, with 9 bases in between. The CDR3 coding sequence is TGTGCCAGCAGCCCCACATCCTCTGGGGCCAACGTCCTGACTTTC. Its translation is CASSPTSSGANVLTF.

The chain recombines TRBV11-3 with TRBJ2-3; no firm D call. CDR1 is SGHNT and CDR2 is YENEEA in the germline V gene. V gave up 0 bases and J gave up 3 bases, with 4 bases separating them. The CDR3 length is 13 residues. DNA of the CDR3: TGTGCCAGCAGCTTAGACCTAACAGATACGCAGTATTTT. Translated, it gives CASSLDLTDTQYF.

The chain uses TRBV29-1 and TRBJ1-2; D gene ambiguous. The CDR3 contains 13 residues. Trimming cost V 7 bases and J 2 bases, with 14 bases left between them. CDR1 is SQVTM, CDR2 ANQGSEA, per germline. This CDR3 reads CSGIPAGNYGYTF. CDR3 bases: TGCAGCGGTATCCCTGCCGGGAACTATGGCTACACCTTC.

V is TRBV28 and J is TRBJ2-1; 11 nucleotides align to TRBD2. V dropped 1 base and J dropped 13; count of bases not matched to a gene: 6. Germline loops: CDR1 MDHEN, CDR2 SYDVKM. This CDR3 is built from 14 residues. The CDR3 DNA follows: TGTGCCAGCAGTTTATCGGTAGCGGGGGGGTTCCAGTTCTTC. Protein: CASSLSVAGGFQFF.